The text below deals with one T cell receptor (beta chain). Its antigen remains unidentified. The table came from immunoSEQ multiplex PCR; TCRdb's copy has only in-frame clones and leaves some out. The table lists around 100,000 clones, 91% of them singletons. The CDR3 sequence is 15 residues long. The junction had 10 bases not matched to a gene; V was cut back by 8 bases and J by 3 bases. The germline CDR1 and CDR2 sequences are KGHSH and LQKENI. The data were taken from a study of graft-versus-host responses after intestinal transplantation. Points from the study as a whole: The marrow of recipients harbored GvH clones, and ileum or blood showed some of them first.

The sequence came from a human donor who was the organ donor for an intestinal transplant. V gene TRBV18 combines with J gene TRBJ2-7; 10 positions agree with TRBD1. Here the sequenced sample was unstimulated CD4+ T cells sorted from spleen or lymph node cells, taken before transplant. The CDR3 loop is CASRPGQGRHYEQYF. The CDR3 DNA is TGTGCCAGCCGACCGGGACAGGGGCGACACTACGAGCAGTACTTC.